The rows below give T cell receptor beta chains drawn from one sample of a study of OX40 agonist ivuxolimab in advanced cancers. Produced via immunoSEQ multiplex PCR; TCRdb's table is partial and in-frame only. The sample comprises around 29,000 clones, 86% of which are singletons, and over 25% rests with the top ten. This material consisted of CD4+ or CD8+ T cells sorted from blood, taken in a trial of the OX40 agonist ivuxolimab. The receptors come from an adult with an advanced solid tumor such as melanoma, head and neck, liver or kidney cancer. CDR3s include the opening cysteine and the closing phenylalanine or tryptophan. The order of the fields is clone size, D gene, V gene, J gene, CDR3 protein, CDR3 DNA. A D gene is named only where the DNA matches it firmly. Clone sizes are given selectively: once, few, many, or a class where the clone is expanded.

size: NA
D: NA
V: TRBV6-1
J: TRBJ1-6
CDR3: CASSERGGLGSPLHF
DNA: TGTGCCAGCAGTGAACGGGGGGGCCTGGGGTCACCCCTCCACTTT

size: NA
D: NA
V: TRBV5-1
J: TRBJ2-3
CDR3: CASSLGTTDTQYF
DNA: TGCGCCAGCAGCTTGGGGACCACAGATACGCAGTATTTT

size: NA
D: TRBD1
V: TRBV10-3
J: TRBJ2-1
CDR3: CAISEGTGDDEQFF
DNA: TGTGCCATCAGTGAGGGGACAGGGGACGATGAGCAGTTCTTC

size: NA
D: NA
V: TRBV21-1
J: TRBJ2-2
CDR3: CASSKVLRARTGELFF
DNA: TGTGCCAGCAGCAAAGTTTTGAGGGCGCGCACCGGGGAGCTGTTTTTT

size: NA
D: TRBD1
V: TRBV13
J: TRBJ2-7
CDR3: CASSYGQGSSYEQYF
DNA: TGTGCCAGCAGCTACGGACAGGGAAGTTCCTACGAGCAGTACTTC

size: NA
D: TRBD1
V: TRBV7-6
J: TRBJ1-1
CDR3: CASSPYGTGLNTEAFF
DNA: TGTGCCAGCAGCCCATACGGGACAGGGTTGAACACTGAAGCTTTCTTT

size: NA
D: NA
V: TRBV6-1
J: TRBJ2-7
CDR3: CASSGTADSIPPYEQYF
DNA: TGTGCCAGCAGTGGAACGGCGGACTCAATACCTCCCTACGAGCAGTACTTC

size: NA
D: NA
V: TRBV2
J: TRBJ1-5
CDR3: CASSDRDILSNQPQHF
DNA: TGTGCCAGCAGTGACCGGGACATATTAAGCAATCAGCCCCAGCATTTT

size: NA
D: NA
V: TRBV7-7
J: TRBJ2-7
CDR3: CASARGEGDTYEQYF
DNA: TGTGCCAGCGCCCGGGGTGAGGGTGATACCTACGAGCAGTACTTC

size: once
D: NA
V: TRBV9
J: TRBJ2-5
CDR3: CASSVGGQPQETQYF
DNA: TGTGCCAGCAGCGTAGGTGGGCAGCCCCAAGAGACCCAGTACTTC

size: NA
D: NA
V: TRBV27
J: TRBJ2-3
CDR3: CASSLRPSTDTQYF
DNA: TGTGCCAGCAGTTTACGGCCAAGCACAGATACGCAGTATTTT

size: NA
D: NA
V: TRBV19
J: TRBJ2-3
CDR3: CASTPLGSSTDTQYF
DNA: TGTGCCAGTACCCCACTAGGTTCTAGCACAGATACGCAGTATTTT

size: once
D: TRBD2
V: TRBV5-1
J: TRBJ2-5
CDR3: CASTLWAGGETQYF
DNA: TGCGCCAGCACCCTTTGGGCGGGGGGCGAGACCCAGTACTTC

size: NA
D: TRBD1
V: TRBV9
J: TRBJ1-4
CDR3: CASSSGQAANEKLFF
DNA: TGTGCCAGCAGCAGTGGACAGGCCGCTAATGAAAAACTGTTTTTT

size: once
D: NA
V: TRBV27
J: TRBJ2-5
CDR3: CASSFVAGQETQYF
DNA: TGTGCCAGCAGTTTCGTAGCAGGGCAGGAGACCCAGTACTTC

size: NA
D: NA
V: TRBV7-9
J: TRBJ2-3
CDR3: CASSSIVQLTDTQYF
DNA: TGTGCCAGCAGCTCCATAGTTCAGCTCACAGATACGCAGTATTTT

size: NA
D: NA
V: TRBV6-5
J: TRBJ1-1
CDR3: CASSYGTEAFF
DNA: TGTGCCAGCAGTTACGGGACTGAAGCTTTCTTT

size: NA
D: NA
V: TRBV5-4
J: TRBJ1-1
CDR3: CASSLKSGGPRDEAFF
DNA: TGTGCCAGCAGCCTTAAATCAGGCGGCCCTCGGGATGAAGCTTTCTTT

size: once
D: NA
V: TRBV7-8
J: TRBJ2-7
CDR3: CASSLRAGDEQYF
DNA: TGTGCCAGCAGCTTACGGGCAGGGGACGAGCAGTACTTC

size: NA
D: TRBD2
V: TRBV7-9
J: TRBJ2-7
CDR3: CASRDGGSEQYF
DNA: TGTGCCAGCAGGGACGGGGGGAGCGAGCAGTACTTC

size: once
D: TRBD1
V: TRBV9
J: TRBJ1-1
CDR3: CASSGQGGFNTEAFF
DNA: TGTGCCAGCAGCGGACAGGGGGGCTTTAACACTGAAGCTTTCTTT

size: once
D: NA
V: TRBV27
J: TRBJ1-2
CDR3: CASSSPRAGTPGGYTF
DNA: TGTGCCAGCAGTTCCCCCAGGGCCGGGACACCGGGAGGCTACACCTTC

size: once
D: NA
V: TRBV4-1
J: TRBJ1-1
CDR3: CASSGGGYWTEAFF
DNA: TGCGCCAGCAGCGGAGGGGGATATTGGACTGAAGCTTTCTTT

size: NA
D: NA
V: TRBV27
J: TRBJ2-6
CDR3: CASSLADRPSGANVLTF
DNA: TGTGCCAGCAGTCTCGCCGACAGGCCCTCTGGGGCCAACGTCCTGACTTTC

size: NA
D: TRBD1
V: TRBV5-1
J: TRBJ2-7
CDR3: CASSAEPRDRGIYEQYF
DNA: TGCGCCAGCAGCGCGGAACCCCGGGACAGAGGGATATACGAGCAGTACTTC